This T cell receptor beta chain was recorded in a study of control samples from healthy donors and cancer patients. In germline, CDR1 is SGHNT, CDR2 YYREEE (reference sequence). This CDR3 contains 16 residues. V dropped 2 bases and J dropped 5; count of bases not matched to a gene: 8. Using immunoSEQ multiplex PCR, the repertoire was profiled, and TCRdb retains in-frame clones only, with some absent. Seen here are about 67,000 clones, over 75% observed once, and the top ten hold roughly 2.4%. This clonotype was sampled from a woman in her fifties or sixties with head and neck cancer. Source material: PBMCs. This sequence joins TRBV5-4 and TRBJ2-3; 10 nucleotides line up with TRBD1. In DNA form, the CDR3 reads TGTGCCAGCAGCTTACCGAGACAGGGGGCAGGAGATACGCAGTATTTT. This translates into CASSLPRQGAGDTQYF.